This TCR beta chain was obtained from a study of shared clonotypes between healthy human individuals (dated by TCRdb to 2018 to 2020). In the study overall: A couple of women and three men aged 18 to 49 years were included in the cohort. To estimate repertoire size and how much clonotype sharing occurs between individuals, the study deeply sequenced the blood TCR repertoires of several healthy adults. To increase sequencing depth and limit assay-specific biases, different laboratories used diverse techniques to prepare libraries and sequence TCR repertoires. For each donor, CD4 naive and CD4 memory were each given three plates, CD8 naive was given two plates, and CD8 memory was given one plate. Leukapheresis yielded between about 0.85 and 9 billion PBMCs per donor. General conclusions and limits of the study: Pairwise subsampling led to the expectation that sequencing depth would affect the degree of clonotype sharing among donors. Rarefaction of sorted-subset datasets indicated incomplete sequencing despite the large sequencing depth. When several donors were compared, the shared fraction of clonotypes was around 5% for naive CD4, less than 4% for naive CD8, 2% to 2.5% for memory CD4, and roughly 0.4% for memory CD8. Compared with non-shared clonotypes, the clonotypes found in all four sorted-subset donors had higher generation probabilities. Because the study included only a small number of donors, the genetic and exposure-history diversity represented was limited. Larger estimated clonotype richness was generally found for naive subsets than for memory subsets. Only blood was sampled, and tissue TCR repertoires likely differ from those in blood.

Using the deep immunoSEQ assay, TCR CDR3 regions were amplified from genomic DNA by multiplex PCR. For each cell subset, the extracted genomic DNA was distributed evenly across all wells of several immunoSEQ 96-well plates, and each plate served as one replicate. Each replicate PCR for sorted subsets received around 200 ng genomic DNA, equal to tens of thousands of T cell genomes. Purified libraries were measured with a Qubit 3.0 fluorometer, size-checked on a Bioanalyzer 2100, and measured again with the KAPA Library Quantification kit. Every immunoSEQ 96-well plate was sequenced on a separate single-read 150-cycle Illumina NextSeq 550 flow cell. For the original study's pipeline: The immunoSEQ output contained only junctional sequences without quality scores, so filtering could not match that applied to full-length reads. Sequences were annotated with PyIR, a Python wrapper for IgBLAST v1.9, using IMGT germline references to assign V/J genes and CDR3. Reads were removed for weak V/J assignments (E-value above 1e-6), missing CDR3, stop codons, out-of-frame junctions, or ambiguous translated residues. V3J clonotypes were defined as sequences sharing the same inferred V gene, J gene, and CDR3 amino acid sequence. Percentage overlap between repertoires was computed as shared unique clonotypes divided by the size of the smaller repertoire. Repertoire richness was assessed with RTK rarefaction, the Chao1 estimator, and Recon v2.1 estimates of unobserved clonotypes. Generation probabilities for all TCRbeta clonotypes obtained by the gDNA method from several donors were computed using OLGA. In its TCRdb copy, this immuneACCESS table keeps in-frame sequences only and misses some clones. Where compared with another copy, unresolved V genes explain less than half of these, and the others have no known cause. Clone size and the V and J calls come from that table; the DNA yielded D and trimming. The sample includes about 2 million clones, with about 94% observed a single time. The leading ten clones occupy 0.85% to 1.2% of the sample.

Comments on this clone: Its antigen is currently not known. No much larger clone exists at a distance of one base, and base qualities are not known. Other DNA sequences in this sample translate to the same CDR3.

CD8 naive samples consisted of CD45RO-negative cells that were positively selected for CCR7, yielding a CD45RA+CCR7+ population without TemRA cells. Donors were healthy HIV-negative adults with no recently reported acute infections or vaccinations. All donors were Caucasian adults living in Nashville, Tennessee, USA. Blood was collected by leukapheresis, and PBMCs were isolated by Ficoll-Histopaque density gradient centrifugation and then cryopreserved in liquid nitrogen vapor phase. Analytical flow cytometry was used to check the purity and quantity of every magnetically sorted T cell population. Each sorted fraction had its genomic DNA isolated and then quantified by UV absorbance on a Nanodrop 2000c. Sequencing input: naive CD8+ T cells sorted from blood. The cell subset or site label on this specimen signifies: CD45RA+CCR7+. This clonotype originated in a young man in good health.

The CDR3 here reads CASSVAGSAYNEQFF. The DNA is as follows: TGTGCCAGCAGCGTTGCCGGGTCGGCCTACAATGAGCAGTTCTTC. The rearrangement combines TRBV9 with TRBJ2-1; no D segment can be confidently identified. V is clipped by 2 bases and J by 2 bases, and the sequence between their germline boundaries is 11 bases long. Spanning cysteine to phenylalanine, the CDR3 consists of 15 amino acids. CDR3 DNA is the only sequence kept; it has 45 bases, read in frame from the first base. Taken from the germline V gene, the CDR1 and CDR2 loops are SGDLS and YYNGEE.